This T cell receptor (beta chain) was recorded in a study of vaccination and CD4 T cells after COVID-19. In the study overall: Stimulation used overlapping spike peptides from SARS-CoV-2, HCoV-NL63, HCoV-OC43 and HCoV-229E.

The Oncomine TCR Beta short-read assay was what sequenced the DNA obtained from cultured CD4+ T cells. Cultured CD4+ T cells were the source of extracted genomic DNA. TCRdb independently ran MiXCR on the PCR reads; one entry per CDR3 protein. The repertoire consists of nearly 15,000 distinct CDR3 sequences, with approximately 52% occurring once and the leading ten covering more than 7%. The CDR3 contains 14 residues. The germline V gene encodes CDR1 SNHLY and CDR2 FYNNEI. Treatment given: roughly ten-day PBMC culture with coronavirus spike peptide pools or control peptides (ViraFEST assay). First, ViraFEST expanded antigen-specific T cells with peptide pools, and next it sequenced the TCRs. Study-wide findings and caveats: Within the convalescent patients, spike mono-reactivity was found in 304 of 307 vaccine-specific clones.

Note on this clonotype: Its specificity is unknown. One end of the junction varies from germline; a read error may be responsible.

V gene TRBV2 combines with J gene TRBJ2-2; TRBD2 agrees at 8 bases. This TCR derives from a human donor who had recovered from COVID-19. The source material was CD4+ T cells from blood, cultured in vitro. DNA for the CDR3: TGTGCCAGCCGAATTAGCGGGAACACCGGGGAGCCGTTTTTT. Translating it yields CASRISGNTGEPFF.